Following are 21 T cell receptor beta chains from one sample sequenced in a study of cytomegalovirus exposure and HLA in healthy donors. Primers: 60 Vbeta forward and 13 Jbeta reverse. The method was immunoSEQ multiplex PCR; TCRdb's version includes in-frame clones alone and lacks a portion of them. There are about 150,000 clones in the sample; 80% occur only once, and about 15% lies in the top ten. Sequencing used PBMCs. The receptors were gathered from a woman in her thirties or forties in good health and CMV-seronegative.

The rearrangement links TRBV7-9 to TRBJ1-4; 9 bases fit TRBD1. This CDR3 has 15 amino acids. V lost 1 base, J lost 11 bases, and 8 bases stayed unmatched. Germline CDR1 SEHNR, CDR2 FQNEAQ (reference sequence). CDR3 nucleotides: TGTGCCAGCAGCTTAGGCGGGACAGGGAGTGAGAAACTGTTTTTT. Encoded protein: CASSLGGTGSEKLFF.

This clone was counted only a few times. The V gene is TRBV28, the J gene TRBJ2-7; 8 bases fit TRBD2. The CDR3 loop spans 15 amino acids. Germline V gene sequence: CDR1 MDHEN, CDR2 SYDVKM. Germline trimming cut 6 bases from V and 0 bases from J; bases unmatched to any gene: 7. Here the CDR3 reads CASRESGSISYEQYF. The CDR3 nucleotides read TGTGCCAGCAGGGAGAGCGGGAGTATCTCCTACGAGCAGTACTTC.

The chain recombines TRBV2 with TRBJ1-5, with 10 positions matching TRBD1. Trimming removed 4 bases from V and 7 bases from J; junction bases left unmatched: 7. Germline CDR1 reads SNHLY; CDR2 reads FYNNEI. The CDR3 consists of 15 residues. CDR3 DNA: TGTGCCAGCAGTGGAAATAGACAGGGGGCCCAGCCCCAGCATTTT. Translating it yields CASSGNRQGAQPQHF.

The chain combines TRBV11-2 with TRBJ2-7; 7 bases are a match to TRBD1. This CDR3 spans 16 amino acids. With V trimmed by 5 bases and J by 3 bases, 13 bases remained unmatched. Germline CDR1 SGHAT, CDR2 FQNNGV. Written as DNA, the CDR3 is TGTGCCAGCAGCAACCTCCGGACAGGCTTAAGCTACGAGCAGTACTTC. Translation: CASSNLRTGLSYEQYF.

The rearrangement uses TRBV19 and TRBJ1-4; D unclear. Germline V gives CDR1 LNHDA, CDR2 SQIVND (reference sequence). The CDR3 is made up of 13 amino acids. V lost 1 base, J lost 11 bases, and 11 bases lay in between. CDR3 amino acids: CASSIGGVEKLFF. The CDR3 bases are TGTGCCAGTAGTATAGGGGGAGTGGAGAAACTGTTTTTT.

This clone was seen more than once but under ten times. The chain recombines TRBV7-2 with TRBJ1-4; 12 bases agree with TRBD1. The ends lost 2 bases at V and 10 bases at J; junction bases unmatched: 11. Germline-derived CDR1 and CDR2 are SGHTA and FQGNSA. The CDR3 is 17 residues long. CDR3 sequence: CASSLHGTGGAEGKLFF. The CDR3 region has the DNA TGTGCCAGCAGCTTACACGGGACAGGGGGCGCAGAGGGAAAACTGTTTTTT.

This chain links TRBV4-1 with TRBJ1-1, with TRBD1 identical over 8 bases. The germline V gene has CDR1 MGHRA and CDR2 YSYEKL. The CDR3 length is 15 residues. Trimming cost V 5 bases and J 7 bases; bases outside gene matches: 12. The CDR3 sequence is CASSSRTGRDNEAFF. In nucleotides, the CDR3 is TGCGCCAGCAGCTCCCGGACAGGGCGGGACAATGAAGCTTTCTTT.

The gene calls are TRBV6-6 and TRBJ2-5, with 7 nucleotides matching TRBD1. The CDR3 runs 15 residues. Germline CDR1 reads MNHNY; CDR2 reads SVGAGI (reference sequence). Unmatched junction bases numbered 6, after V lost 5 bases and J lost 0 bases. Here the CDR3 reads CASSQGQNYQETQYF. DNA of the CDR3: TGTGCCAGCAGTCAGGGACAGAACTACCAAGAGACCCAGTACTTC.

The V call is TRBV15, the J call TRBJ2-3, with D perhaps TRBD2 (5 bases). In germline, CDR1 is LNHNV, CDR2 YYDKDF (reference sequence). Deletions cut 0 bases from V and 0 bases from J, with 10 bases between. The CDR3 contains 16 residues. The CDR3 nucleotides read TGTGCCACCAGCAGAGATCAGCGGAAAAGCACAGATACGCAGTATTTT. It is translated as CATSRDQRKSTDTQYF.

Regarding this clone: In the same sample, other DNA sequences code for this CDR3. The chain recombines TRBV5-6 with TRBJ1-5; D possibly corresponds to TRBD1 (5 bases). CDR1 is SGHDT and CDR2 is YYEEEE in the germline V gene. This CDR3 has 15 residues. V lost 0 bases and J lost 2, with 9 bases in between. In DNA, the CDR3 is TGTGCCAGCAGCTTGGCCGGGGGTGGCAATCAGCCCCAGCATTTT. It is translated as CASSLAGGGNQPQHF. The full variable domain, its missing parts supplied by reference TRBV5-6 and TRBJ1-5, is DAGVTQSPTHLIKTRGQQVTLRCSPKSGHDTVSWYQQALGQGPQFIFQYYEEEERQRGNFPDRFSGHQFPNYSSELNVNALLLGDSALYLCASSLAGGGNQPQHFGDGTRLSIL.

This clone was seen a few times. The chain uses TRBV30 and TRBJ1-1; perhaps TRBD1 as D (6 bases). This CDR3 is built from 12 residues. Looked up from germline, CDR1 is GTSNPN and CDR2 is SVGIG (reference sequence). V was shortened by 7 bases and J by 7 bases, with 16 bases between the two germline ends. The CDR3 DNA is TGTGCCTCTACTTTGGGAGGGGGTGAAGCTTTCTTT. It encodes CASTLGGGEAFF.

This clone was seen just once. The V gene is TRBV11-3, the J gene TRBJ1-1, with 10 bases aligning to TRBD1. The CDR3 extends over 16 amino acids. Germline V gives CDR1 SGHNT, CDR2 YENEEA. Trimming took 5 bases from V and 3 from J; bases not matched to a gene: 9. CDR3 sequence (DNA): TGTGCCAGCAGCACGCGGACAGGGGGAGTGGACACTGAAGCTTTCTTT. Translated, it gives CASSTRTGGVDTEAFF.

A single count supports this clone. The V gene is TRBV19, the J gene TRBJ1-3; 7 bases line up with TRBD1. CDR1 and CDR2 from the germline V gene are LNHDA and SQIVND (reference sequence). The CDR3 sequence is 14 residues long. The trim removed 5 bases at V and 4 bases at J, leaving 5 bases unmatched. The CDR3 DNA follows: TGTGCCAGTAGTCGACAGGGCGAGGGAAACACCATATATTTT. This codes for CASSRQGEGNTIYF.

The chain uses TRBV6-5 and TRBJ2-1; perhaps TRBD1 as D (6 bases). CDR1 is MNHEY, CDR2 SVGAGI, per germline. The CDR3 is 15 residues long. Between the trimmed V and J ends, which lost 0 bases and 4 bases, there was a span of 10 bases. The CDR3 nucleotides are TGTGCCAGCAGTTACTCAGCAGGGGAATACAATGAGCAGTTCTTC. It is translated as CASSYSAGEYNEQFF.

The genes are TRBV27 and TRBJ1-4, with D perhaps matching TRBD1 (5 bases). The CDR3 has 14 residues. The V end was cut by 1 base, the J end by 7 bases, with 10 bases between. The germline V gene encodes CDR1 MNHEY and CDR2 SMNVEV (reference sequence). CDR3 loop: CASSLLGPGEKLFF. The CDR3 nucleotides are TGTGCCAGCAGTTTATTGGGGCCAGGTGAAAAACTGTTTTTT.

The CDR3 reads CASSTIPGINEKLFF. Here the CDR3 DNA reads TGTGCCAGCTCAACAATACCAGGGATAAATGAAAAACTGTTTTTT. This chain connects TRBV18 to TRBJ1-4; a weak D match, TRBD1 (5 bases). This CDR3 is 15 amino acids long. Germline CDR1 and CDR2: KGHSH and LQKENI. The V and J ends lost 5 bases and 5 bases respectively, with 15 bases between them.

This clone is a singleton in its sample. CDR3 loop: CSAGTNGYTF. DNA of the CDR3: TGCAGTGCTGGGACAAACGGCTACACCTTC. This chain uses TRBV20-1 with TRBJ1-2, with D possibly TRBD1 on 6 matching bases. Germline CDR1 and CDR2: DFQATT and SNEGSKA (reference sequence). V was shortened by 5 bases and J by 8 bases, with 9 bases between the two germline ends. The CDR3 is 10 residues long.

The CDR3 spells CSAGQGTRSYEQYF. As DNA, the CDR3 is TGCAGCGCAGGACAGGGCACCCGCTCCTACGAGCAGTACTTC. The chain is built from TRBV29-1 and TRBJ2-7; 8 nucleotides align to TRBD1. The germline V gene encodes CDR1 SQVTM and CDR2 ANQGSEA. There are 14 residues in the CDR3. The ends lost 7 bases at V and 0 bases at J; junction bases unmatched: 8.

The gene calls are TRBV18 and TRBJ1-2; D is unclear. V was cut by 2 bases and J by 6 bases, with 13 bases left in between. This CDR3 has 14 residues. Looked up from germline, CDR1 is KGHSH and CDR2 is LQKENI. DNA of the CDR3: TGTGCCAGCTCACCAATGGCAGATCAGGATGGCTACACCTTC. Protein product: CASSPMADQDGYTF.

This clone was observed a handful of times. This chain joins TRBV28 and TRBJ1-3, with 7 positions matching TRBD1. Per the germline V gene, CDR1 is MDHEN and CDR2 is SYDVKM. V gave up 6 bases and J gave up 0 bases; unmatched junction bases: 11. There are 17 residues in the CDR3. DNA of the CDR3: TGTGCCAGCAGAGAAAGTGGTCAGGGGGTCTCTGGAAACACCATATATTTT. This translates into CASRESGQGVSGNTIYF.

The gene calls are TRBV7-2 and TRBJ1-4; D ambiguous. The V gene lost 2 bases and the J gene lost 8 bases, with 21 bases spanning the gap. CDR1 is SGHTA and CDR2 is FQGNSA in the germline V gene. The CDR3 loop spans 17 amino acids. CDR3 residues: CASSLNGRGDLGEKLFF. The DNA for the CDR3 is TGTGCCAGCAGCTTAAACGGTCGCGGGGATTTAGGGGAAAAACTGTTTTTT.